These 22 T cell receptor beta chains share one sample of origin, sequenced in a study of cytomegalovirus exposure and HLA in healthy donors. PCR involved 60 Vbeta and 13 Jbeta primers. The table came from immunoSEQ multiplex PCR; TCRdb's copy has only in-frame clones and leaves some out. The sample yields 90,000 to 150,000 clones, approximately 15% seen once. The sequenced sample was PBMCs. The receptors here all came from a woman younger than 30 in good health and CMV-seronegative.

This clone was seen a handful of times. The V call is TRBV5-8, the J call TRBJ1-5; TRBD1 aligns across 10 bases. The CDR3 covers 17 residues. V trimming: 0 bases; J trimming: 2 bases; junction bases outside the gene matches: 5. Germline V gene sequence: CDR1 SGHTS, CDR2 YDEGEE. The CDR3 DNA is TGTGCCAGCAGCTTGGGACAGGGGGCGATGCGCAATCAGCCCCAGCATTTT. This gives the protein CASSLGQGAMRNQPQHF.

The chain joins TRBV7-6 to TRBJ2-1; no definite D call. Germline assignment: CDR1 SGHVS and CDR2 FNYEAQ. The CDR3 consists of 13 residues. Trimming cost V 5 bases and J 4 bases, with 9 bases left between them. CDR3 protein: CASSLTAYNEQFF. In DNA form, the CDR3 reads TGTGCCAGCAGCCTTACAGCTTACAATGAGCAGTTCTTC. The entire variable domain, with the rest obtained from reference TRBV7-6 and TRBJ2-1, is as follows: GAGVSQSPRYKVTKRGQDVALRCDPISGHVSLYWYRQALGQGPEFLTYFNYEAQQDKSGLPNDRFSAERPEGSISTLTIQRTEQRDSAMYRCASSLTAYNEQFFGPGTRLTVL.

The rearrangement joins TRBV28 to TRBJ2-7; possibly TRBD2 for D (7 bases). Trimming removed 9 bases at V and 2 bases at J, with 17 bases between. Looked up from germline, CDR1 is MDHEN and CDR2 is SYDVKM. CDR3 length: 14 residues. The chain's CDR3 is CASSTAGATYEQYF. CDR3 DNA: TGTGCCAGTTCCACGGCGGGGGCCACCTACGAGCAGTACTTC. Together with reference TRBV28 and TRBJ2-7, the CDR3 gives the full variable domain: DVKVTQSSRYLVKRTGEKVFLECVQDMDHENMFWYRQDPGLGLRLIYFSYDVKMKEKGDIPEGYSVSREKKERFSLILESASTNQTSMYLCASSTAGATYEQYFGPGTRLTVT.

The J gene is TRBJ1-1, the V gene TRBV7-8; the D is unclear. From germline, CDR1 is SGHVS and CDR2 FQNEAQ. CDR3 size: 13 residues. Trimming stripped 6 bases from V and 1 base from J, with 9 bases between. This CDR3 is CASSNYPNTEAFF. CDR3 nucleotides: TGTGCCAGCAGTAACTACCCGAACACTGAAGCTTTCTTT.

This chain uses TRBV7-9 with TRBJ2-7, with 7 bases fitting TRBD2. After removal of 5 bases from V and 3 bases from J, the junction contained 19 bases not matched to a gene. The length of the CDR3 is 18 residues. Germline assignment: CDR1 SEHNR and CDR2 FQNEAQ (reference sequence). CDR3 in DNA: TGTGCCAGCAGCCACCCGTTGGATCGGGGGGTTGGATTCTACGAGCAGTACTTC. This codes for CASSHPLDRGVGFYEQYF.

This clone has more than one count but fewer than ten. The rearrangement joins TRBV10-2 to TRBJ1-1; 9 nucleotides line up with TRBD1. Germline V gives CDR1 WSHSY, CDR2 SAAADI. The CDR3 contains 13 residues. V lost 6 bases and J lost 7; bases outside the gene matches: 6. The CDR3, as DNA: TGCGCCAGCAGCCGCTTGGACAGGGGTGAAGCTTTCTTT. Translation: CASSRLDRGEAFF.

The chain employs TRBV28 and TRBJ2-3; 8 nucleotides align to TRBD2. This CDR3 comprises 15 residues. V shed 10 bases and J 1 base; nucleotides not matched to a gene: 10. Germline V gene sequence: CDR1 MDHEN, CDR2 SYDVKM. The CDR3 sequence is CAIEGSAGGTDTQYF. CDR3 coding DNA: TGTGCCATCGAGGGTTCAGCGGGGGGCACAGATACGCAGTATTTT.

This clone was seen more than once but under ten times. The rearrangement links TRBV14 to TRBJ1-1; maybe TRBD1 (5 bases). Germline-derived CDR1 and CDR2 are SGHDN and FVKESK. V dropped 3 bases and J dropped 4 bases, with 9 bases sitting between them. The CDR3 covers 13 residues. CDR3 sequence reads: CASSQGGATEAFF. In nucleotides, the CDR3 is TGTGCCAGCAGCCAGGGCGGGGCCACTGAAGCTTTCTTT. The full variable domain, in which reference TRBV14 and TRBJ1-1 provide the parts outside the CDR3, is EAGVTQFPSHSVIEKGQTVTLRCDPISGHDNLYWYRRVMGKEIKFLLHFVKESKQDESGMPNNRFLAERTGGTYSTLKVQPAELEDSGVYFCASSQGGATEAFFGQGTRLTVV.

This clone occurred a few times. The chain carries TRBV30 and TRBJ2-1; 13 bases line up with TRBD2. The ends lost 4 bases at V and 5 bases at J; junction bases unmatched: 5. The length of the CDR3 is 15 residues. Germline CDR1 reads GTSNPN; CDR2 reads SVGIG (reference sequence). DNA of the CDR3: TGTGCCTGGACCGAGGGACTAGCGGGAAACAATGAGCAGTTCTTC. Protein product: CAWTEGLAGNNEQFF. Combining the CDR3 with reference TRBV30 and TRBJ2-1 gives the whole variable domain SQTIHQWPATLVQPVGSPLSLECTVEGTSNPNLYWYRQAAGRGLQLLFYSVGIGQISSEVPQNLSASRPQDRQFILSSKKLLLSDSGFYLCAWTEGLAGNNEQFFGPGTRLTVL.

The CDR3, as DNA: TGTGCCAGCAGCCCAGGGACTAGCGGGCTCCAAGAGACCCAGTACTTC. Translated: CASSPGTSGLQETQYF. The chain uses TRBV9 and TRBJ2-5; 12 bases are shared with TRBD2. V was pared by 4 bases and J by 1 base, with 5 bases of the junction left unmatched. This CDR3 has 16 amino acids. Looked up from germline, CDR1 is SGDLS and CDR2 is YYNGEE.

In its sample, this clone was seen a few times. The chain employs TRBV28 and TRBJ2-7, with 11 positions matching TRBD2. Unmatched junction bases numbered 5, after V lost 5 bases and J lost 5 bases. Germline V gene sequence: CDR1 MDHEN, CDR2 SYDVKM. The CDR3 length is 14 residues. CDR3 amino acids: CASSPGLAVDEQYF. For the CDR3, the DNA is TGTGCCAGCAGTCCGGGACTAGCGGTGGACGAGCAGTACTTC.

This clone has just a few counts. The chain carries TRBV7-2 and TRBJ1-2; possible D gene TRBD1, 6 bases. The CDR3 contains 13 residues. Germline V CDR1 and CDR2: SGHTA, FQGNSA. Trimming took 5 bases from V and 4 from J, leaving 11 bases between them. CDR3 DNA sequence: TGTGCCAGCAGCCCTGGGGGCCCCTATGGCTACACCTTC. Translation gives CASSPGGPYGYTF.

In this sample, this clone turned up a few times. This chain joins TRBV30 and TRBJ1-1; D gene ambiguous. Germline lookup yields CDR1 GTSNPN and CDR2 SVGIG (reference sequence). The CDR3 sequence is 10 residues long. Trimming cost V 1 base and J 6 bases, with 3 bases left between them. CDR3 loop: CAWSGAEAFF. CDR3 nucleotides: TGTGCCTGGAGTGGAGCTGAAGCTTTCTTT.

In this sample, this clone turned up a few times. The chain is built from TRBV28 and TRBJ2-6; 10 bases are a match to TRBD1. The V gene's germline CDR1 is MDHEN and CDR2 SYDVKM. The CDR3 extends over 17 amino acids. Trimming took 0 bases from V and 2 from J; bases not matched to a gene: 1. The CDR3 nucleotides read TGTGCCAGCAGTTTATGGACAGGGGGCACTGGGGCCAACGTCCTGACTTTC. This codes for CASSLWTGGTGANVLTF.

The J gene is TRBJ2-7, the V gene TRBV29-1, with TRBD1 matching over 7 bases. This CDR3 has 14 amino acids. J was trimmed by 4 bases and V by 5 bases; bases with no gene match: 11. Germline lookup yields CDR1 SQVTM and CDR2 ANQGSEA. The DNA of the CDR3 is TGCAGCGTTAGAAGACAGGGATGTTGGTACGAGCAGTACTTC. Its translation: CSVRRQGCWYEQYF.

This chain links TRBV9 with TRBJ1-2; D is undetermined. V lost 3 bases and J 1 base, leaving 7 bases between the germline ends. The germline V gene encodes CDR1 SGDLS and CDR2 YYNGEE. The CDR3 sequence is 13 residues long. In DNA, the CDR3 is TGTGCCAGCAGCGCCACTCTTAACTATGGCTACACCTTC. This encodes CASSATLNYGYTF.

This clone appeared a few times. The genes are TRBV7-2 and TRBJ2-7; 11 bases are a match to TRBD1. Germline CDR1 SGHTA, CDR2 FQGNSA. The CDR3 contains 14 residues. With V trimmed by 2 bases and J by 6 bases, 3 bases remained unmatched. This CDR3 is CASSLRTGGTEQYF. The CDR3 DNA is TGTGCCAGCAGCTTAAGGACAGGGGGCACCGAGCAGTACTTC.

This clone has a handful of counts. The chain links TRBV29-1 to TRBJ2-5, with D hard to call. The germline V and J ends were trimmed by 3 bases and 4 bases, with 9 bases remaining between them. The CDR3 loop spans 12 amino acids. CDR1 is SQVTM and CDR2 is ANQGSEA in the germline V gene. CDR3 sequence: CSVEPGRETQYF. The CDR3 DNA sequence: TGCAGCGTTGAGCCAGGCAGAGAGACCCAGTACTTC.

As regards this clone: One end of the junction does not line up with germline, which may come from a read error. The CDR3 spells CASSQDLLAELLF. For the CDR3, the DNA is TGCGCCAGCAGCCAAGATTTACTAGCGGAGCTTCTCTTC. The chain combines TRBV4-1 with TRBJ2-7; TRBD2 matches 8 bases. The germline V gene has CDR1 MGHRA and CDR2 YSYEKL. CDR3 length equals 13 residues.

The rearrangement uses TRBV19 and TRBJ1-1; no firm D call. Germline V gene lookup returns CDR1 LNHDA and CDR2 SQIVND (reference sequence). Trimming pared 3 bases from V and 4 bases from J, leaving 24 bases between. This CDR3 comprises 18 residues. The CDR3 sequence: CASSIKFRSVADRTEAFF. In DNA, the CDR3 is TGTGCCAGTAGTATTAAATTCCGCTCAGTTGCCGATCGCACTGAAGCTTTCTTT.

This sequence joins TRBV29-1 and TRBJ2-3, with 15 bases identical to TRBD2. The J segment lost 3 bases and the V segment lost 7 bases, leaving 2 bases of the junction unmatched. Per germline, CDR1 SQVTM and CDR2 ANQGSEA. The CDR3 consists of 14 residues. The CDR3 nucleotides are TGCAGCGGGACTAGCGGGGGGGGTACAGATACGCAGTATTTT. Its translation: CSGTSGGGTDTQYF.

This clone was seen a few times. This rearrangement joins TRBV4-1 to TRBJ2-3; 10 bases agree with TRBD1. The V gene's germline CDR1 is MGHRA and CDR2 YSYEKL. Trimming removed 1 base from V and 4 bases from J; junction bases left unmatched: 5. CDR3 length: 16 residues. CDR3 DNA: TGCGCCAGCAGCCAAGTCCCCGGGACAGGGGCAGATACGCAGTATTTT. As protein: CASSQVPGTGADTQYF.